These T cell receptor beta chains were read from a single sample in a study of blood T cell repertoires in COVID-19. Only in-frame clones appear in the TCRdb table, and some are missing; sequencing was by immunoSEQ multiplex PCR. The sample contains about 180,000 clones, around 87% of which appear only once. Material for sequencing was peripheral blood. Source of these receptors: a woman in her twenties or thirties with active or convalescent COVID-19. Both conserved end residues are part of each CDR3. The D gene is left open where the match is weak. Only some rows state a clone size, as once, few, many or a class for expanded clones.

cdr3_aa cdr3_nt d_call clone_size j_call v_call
CASSVGLAGGLYEQFF TGTGCCAGCAGCGTAGGACTAGCGGGGGGCTTATATGAGCAGTTCTTC TRBD2 . TRBJ2-1 TRBV9
CASSLAGGVTHGYTF TGTGCCAGCAGCTTAGCAGGGGGGGTTACCCATGGCTACACCTTC . few TRBJ1-2 TRBV7-9
CASSAPSASTDTQYF TGTGCCAGTAGTGCCCCTAGCGCTAGCACAGATACGCAGTATTTT . . TRBJ2-3 TRBV19
CATLGGTGYTF TGTGCCACCCTGGGGGGTACTGGCTACACCTTC . . TRBJ1-2 TRBV28
CASSLVGGRPTDTQYF TGTGCCAGCAGCTTGGTTGGCGGGAGGCCCACAGATACGCAGTATTTT TRBD2 once TRBJ2-3 TRBV5-5
CASSQDTVAFYGYTF TGTGCCAGCAGCCAAGATACGGTTGCTTTTTATGGCTACACCTTC . . TRBJ1-2 TRBV14
CASSLGGAGGYTF TGTGCCAGCAGTTTGGGGGGGGCGGGTGGCTACACCTTC . . TRBJ1-2 TRBV27
CASHRELNTEAFF TGTGCCAGCCACAGGGAGTTGAACACTGAAGCTTTCTTT . . TRBJ1-1 TRBV5-4
CASSPPSGATDTQYF TGTGCCAGCTCACCTCCTAGCGGGGCGACAGATACGCAGTATTTT TRBD2 . TRBJ2-3 TRBV18
CASTDSRGYEQYF TGTGCCAGCACCGACAGCAGGGGCTACGAGCAGTACTTC . . TRBJ2-7 TRBV6-5
CASSGTGGNFYGYTF TGTGCCAGCTCAGGGACAGGGGGCAACTTCTATGGCTACACCTTC TRBD1 . TRBJ1-2 TRBV18
CASTQLAGGPQTQYF TGTGCCAGCACCCAACTAGCGGGGGGGCCTCAGACCCAGTACTTC TRBD2 once TRBJ2-5 TRBV2
CASSRTDYGYTF TGTGCCAGCAGTAGGACAGACTATGGCTACACCTTC . . TRBJ1-2 TRBV6-5
CASSIAGGTEAFF TGTGCCAGCAGTATCGCAGGGGGGACTGAAGCTTTCTTT TRBD1 . TRBJ1-1 TRBV12-3/TRBV12-4
CASTTTGLQEQFF TGTGCCAGCACCACTACAGGATTACAGGAGCAGTTCTTC . once TRBJ2-1 TRBV6-5
CASSLAPQATNEKLFF TGCGCCAGCAGCTTGGCCCCACAGGCAACTAATGAAAAACTGTTTTTT . . TRBJ1-4 TRBV5-1
CASSIFHGTPDYGYTF TGTGCCAGTAGTATCTTCCACGGGACACCGGACTATGGCTACACCTTC . . TRBJ1-2 TRBV19
CASSLSSSSYNSPLHF TGTGCCAGCAGTCTTTCCTCCAGCTCCTATAATTCACCCCTCCACTTT . . TRBJ1-6 TRBV2
CASSDSKSGGDTQYF TGTGCCAGCAGTGACTCGAAGAGCGGCGGAGATACGCAGTATTTT . . TRBJ2-3 TRBV6-4
CASSDIGGANYGYTF TGTGCCAGCAGTGATATAGGGGGCGCTAACTATGGCTACACCTTC TRBD1 . TRBJ1-2 TRBV6-1
CASSQAQRPYEQYF TGCGCCAGCAGCCAAGCCCAGCGGCCCTACGAGCAGTACTTC . . TRBJ2-7 TRBV4-1
CASSPDSSYNEQFF TGTGCCAGTAGTCCGGACAGTTCCTACAATGAGCAGTTCTTC . . TRBJ2-1 TRBV19
CASSSRDRGHPGNTIYF TGTGCCAGCAGCTCCCGGGACAGGGGGCACCCTGGAAACACCATATATTTT TRBD1 . TRBJ1-3 TRBV7-2
CASSPDRLQETQYF TGTGCCAGCAGCCCGGACAGGCTACAAGAGACCCAGTACTTC TRBD1 . TRBJ2-5 TRBV3-1/TRBV3-2
CASSFVGQRLMYEQYF TGTGCCAGCAGCTTCGTAGGACAGCGATTGATGTACGAGCAGTACTTC . . TRBJ2-7 TRBV13
CASSQPPRGNTEAFF TGTGCCAGTAGCCAACCCCCCCGGGGGAACACTGAAGCTTTCTTT . . TRBJ1-1 TRBV19
CASSLGQGRTGELFF TGTGCCAGTAGTCTCGGACAGGGTCGAACCGGGGAGCTGTTTTTT TRBD1 . TRBJ2-2 TRBV19
CASNLSKGGNTEAFF TGTGCCAGCAATTTATCCAAGGGAGGGAACACTGAAGCTTTCTTT . . TRBJ1-1 TRBV6-5
CASSRLGDNEETQYF TGTGCCAGCAGTCGCCTGGGGGACAATGAAGAGACCCAGTACTTC . . TRBJ2-5 TRBV6-5
CASSVRGATYNEQFF TGTGCCAGCAGTGTCAGGGGGGCCACCTACAATGAGCAGTTCTTC . . TRBJ2-1 TRBV28
CASSRLRGSNYGYTF TGTGCCAGCAGCCGACTCAGGGGGTCTAACTATGGCTACACCTTC TRBD1 few TRBJ1-2 TRBV6-5
CASSPGQGATNEKLFF TGTGCCAGCTCACCCGGACAGGGGGCAACTAATGAAAAACTGTTTTTT TRBD1 . TRBJ1-4 TRBV18
CASSYQGAGNTIYF TGTGCCAGCAGTTACCAGGGGGCAGGAAACACCATATATTTT TRBD1 . TRBJ1-3 TRBV6-5
CASTTRQEVDYEQYF TGTGCCAGCACCACTAGACAAGAGGTTGACTACGAGCAGTACTTC . . TRBJ2-7 TRBV28
CASTSDSAGVRGYTF TGTGCCAGTACCTCCGATTCAGCAGGGGTACGAGGCTACACCTTC . many TRBJ1-2 TRBV19
CASSEGQSGNQPQHF TGTGCCAGCAGTGAAGGGCAGTCTGGCAATCAGCCCCAGCATTTT . . TRBJ1-5 TRBV6-1
CASSLSGGDTEAFF TGCGCCAGCAGCTTGTCCGGCGGGGACACTGAAGCTTTCTTT . . TRBJ1-1 TRBV5-1
CSASLPPGYNEQFF TGCAGTGCTAGTTTGCCCCCGGGCTACAATGAGCAGTTCTTC . . TRBJ2-1 TRBV20-1
CASSLDYLREELFF TGTGCCAGCAGCTTAGACTACTTGAGGGAGGAGCTGTTTTTT . . TRBJ2-2 TRBV11-3
CASSRGLAGPTFYNEQFF TGTGCCAGTAGTCGCGGACTAGCGGGTCCGACTTTTTACAATGAGCAGTTCTTC TRBD2 once TRBJ2-1 TRBV19
CASSLFSLADTDTQYF TGTGCCAGCAGCTTATTTTCTCTAGCCGACACAGATACGCAGTATTTT . . TRBJ2-3 TRBV7-6
CASSLVDRGRVNTEAFF TGTGCCAGCAGCTTAGTAGACAGGGGGCGGGTGAACACTGAAGCTTTCTTT TRBD1 once TRBJ1-1 TRBV11-2
CASSQQFLETQYF TGTGCCAGCAGTCAACAATTTTTGGAGACCCAGTACTTC . . TRBJ2-5 TRBV5-5
CASIEQGNEKLFF TGTGCCAGTATTGAACAGGGGAATGAAAAACTGTTTTTT TRBD1 . TRBJ1-4 TRBV19
CASSLSTGSNYGYTF TGTGCCAGTAGCCTCTCGACAGGGAGTAACTATGGCTACACCTTC TRBD1 . TRBJ1-2 TRBV19
CSVPGLAGSLLGNEQFF TGCAGCGTTCCCGGACTAGCGGGATCCCTTCTTGGCAATGAGCAGTTCTTC TRBD2 . TRBJ2-1 TRBV29-1
CASSFRQGSGTEAFF TGTGCCAGCAGCTTCCGACAGGGATCGGGCACTGAAGCTTTCTTT TRBD1 . TRBJ1-1 TRBV5-8
CASTMTGFYNEQFF TGTGCCAGCACCATGACAGGGTTCTACAATGAGCAGTTCTTC TRBD1 . TRBJ2-1 TRBV6-6
CASSLEGAGLGAFF TGCGCCAGCAGCTTGGAAGGGGCAGGGCTCGGAGCTTTCTTT . . TRBJ1-1 TRBV5-1
CASSLSFALAITGELFF TGTGCCAGCAGCTTAAGTTTCGCACTAGCGATCACCGGGGAGCTGTTTTTT TRBD2 . TRBJ2-2 TRBV11-2
CASSFPAVYGYTF TGTGCCAGTAGTTTCCCGGCGGTCTATGGCTACACCTTC . . TRBJ1-2 TRBV19
CASGVPGQGSGGYTF TGTGCCAGCGGCGTCCCGGGACAGGGTTCAGGGGGCTACACCTTC TRBD1 . TRBJ1-2 TRBV28
CASSSGTSAFNEQFF TGCGCCAGCAGCTCCGGGACTAGCGCTTTCAATGAGCAGTTCTTC TRBD2 . TRBJ2-1 TRBV5-1
CAWSGDSASGNTIYF TGTGCCTGGAGTGGGGACAGCGCCTCTGGAAACACCATATATTTT TRBD1 many TRBJ1-3 TRBV30
CASSLVVEGEQYF TGCGCCAGCAGCTTGGTGGTGGAGGGCGAGCAGTACTTC . . TRBJ2-7 TRBV5-1